This TCR beta chain derives from a study of blood T cells in healthy people across ages. The CDR3 has 16 residues. Germline V gene data show CDR1 as LGHDT and CDR2 as YNNKEL (reference sequence). As concerns this clonotype: Its target is not known. A much larger clonotype is one base distant, so this may be a read error.

Study-wide results and caveats: As age increased, TCR beta diversity per million T cells fell in a roughly linear fashion. Naive T cell percentage and TCR beta diversity correlated strongly. PBMCs were not sorted, which prevented a conclusive comparison of naive versus antigen-experienced cells.

Through a sample-barcoded 5' primer and a J-beta primer mix, a second PCR was run for roughly 6 to 11 cycles. Researchers report that each sample yielded at least 3 million CDR3-containing paired-end reads. One entry per CDR3 protein, called by TCRdb with MiXCR from the 5' RACE reads. Found here are some 880,000 distinct CDR3 sequences, under 40% of them singletons; the top ten hold 13%. The sample taken for sequencing was blood. The rearrangement uses TRBV3-1 and TRBJ2-3; 10 nucleotides agree with TRBD2. The TCR sequence derives from a man between 18 and 35 years old in good health. Here the CDR3 reads CTSSQATGLADQKQYF. In DNA form, the CDR3 reads TGTACCAGCAGCCAAGCGACAGGACTAGCGGACCAAAAGCAGTATTTT.